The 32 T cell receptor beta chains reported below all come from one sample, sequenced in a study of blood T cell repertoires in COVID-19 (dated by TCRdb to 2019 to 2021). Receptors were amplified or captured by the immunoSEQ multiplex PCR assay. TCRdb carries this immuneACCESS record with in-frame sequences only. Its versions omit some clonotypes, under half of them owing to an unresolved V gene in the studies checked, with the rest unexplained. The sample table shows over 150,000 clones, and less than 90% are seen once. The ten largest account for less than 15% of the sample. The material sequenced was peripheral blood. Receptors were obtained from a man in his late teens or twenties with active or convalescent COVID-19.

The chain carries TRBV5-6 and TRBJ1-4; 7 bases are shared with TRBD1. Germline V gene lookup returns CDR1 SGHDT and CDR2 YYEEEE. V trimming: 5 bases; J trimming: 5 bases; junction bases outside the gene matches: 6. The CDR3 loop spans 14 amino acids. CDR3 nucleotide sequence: TGTGCCAGCAGTTTCAGGGGGGAGAATGAAAAACTGTTTTTT. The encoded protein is CASSFRGENEKLFF. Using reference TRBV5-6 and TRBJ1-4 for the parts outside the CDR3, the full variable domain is DAGVTQSPTHLIKTRGQQVTLRCSPKSGHDTVSWYQQALGQGPQFIFQYYEEEERQRGNFPDRFSGHQFPNYSSELNVNALLLGDSALYLCASSFRGENEKLFFGSGTQLSVL.

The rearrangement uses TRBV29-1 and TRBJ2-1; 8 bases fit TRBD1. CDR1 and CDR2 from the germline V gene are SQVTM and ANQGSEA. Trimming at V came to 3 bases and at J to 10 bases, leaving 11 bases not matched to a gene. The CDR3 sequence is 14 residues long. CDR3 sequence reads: CSVDPTGTGGEQFF. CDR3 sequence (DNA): TGCAGCGTTGATCCCACCGGGACAGGCGGAGAGCAGTTCTTC.

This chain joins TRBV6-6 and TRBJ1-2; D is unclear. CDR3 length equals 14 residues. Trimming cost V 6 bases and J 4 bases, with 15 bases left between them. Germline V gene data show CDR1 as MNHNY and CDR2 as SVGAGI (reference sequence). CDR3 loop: CASSQWQASYGYTF. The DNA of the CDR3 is TGTGCCAGCAGCCAATGGCAGGCCTCCTATGGCTACACCTTC.

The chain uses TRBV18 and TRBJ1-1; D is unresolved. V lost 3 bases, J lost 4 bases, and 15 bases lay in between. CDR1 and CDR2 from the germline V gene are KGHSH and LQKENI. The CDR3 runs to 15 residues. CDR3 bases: TGTGCCAGCTCACCTCGGGAGTCCCCGGGCACTGAAGCTTTCTTT. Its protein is CASSPRESPGTEAFF. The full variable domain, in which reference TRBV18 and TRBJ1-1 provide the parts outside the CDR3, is NAGVMQNPRHLVRRRGQEARLRCSPMKGHSHVYWYRQLPEEGLKFMVYLQKENIIDESGMPKERFSAEFPKEGPSILRIQQVVRGDSAAYFCASSPRESPGTEAFFGQGTRLTVV.

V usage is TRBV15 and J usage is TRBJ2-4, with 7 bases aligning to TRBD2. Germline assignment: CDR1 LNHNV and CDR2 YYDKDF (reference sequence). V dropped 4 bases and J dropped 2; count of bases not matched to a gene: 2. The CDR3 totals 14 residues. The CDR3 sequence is CATSTGGTKNIQYF. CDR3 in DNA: TGTGCCACCAGCACCGGGGGGACCAAAAACATTCAGTACTTC.

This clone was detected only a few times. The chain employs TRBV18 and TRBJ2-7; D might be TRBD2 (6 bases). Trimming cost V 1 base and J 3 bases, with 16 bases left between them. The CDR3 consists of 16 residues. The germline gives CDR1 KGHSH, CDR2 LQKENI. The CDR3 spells CASSPLVGQGGYEQYF. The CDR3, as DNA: TGTGCCAGCTCACCACTAGTAGGCCAGGGAGGCTACGAGCAGTACTTC.

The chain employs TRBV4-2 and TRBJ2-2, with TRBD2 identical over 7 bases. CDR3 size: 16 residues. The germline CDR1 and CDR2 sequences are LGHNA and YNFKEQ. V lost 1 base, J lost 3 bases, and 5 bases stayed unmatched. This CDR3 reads CASSQVRLADTGELFF. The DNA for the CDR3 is TGTGCCAGCAGCCAAGTCCGGCTAGCGGACACCGGGGAGCTGTTTTTT.

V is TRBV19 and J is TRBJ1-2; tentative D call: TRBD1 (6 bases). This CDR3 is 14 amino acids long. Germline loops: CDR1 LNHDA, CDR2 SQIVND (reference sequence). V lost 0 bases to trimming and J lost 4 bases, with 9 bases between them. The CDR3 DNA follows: TGTGCCAGTAGTATAGATCGGGGGGCCTATGGCTACACCTTC. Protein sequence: CASSIDRGAYGYTF.

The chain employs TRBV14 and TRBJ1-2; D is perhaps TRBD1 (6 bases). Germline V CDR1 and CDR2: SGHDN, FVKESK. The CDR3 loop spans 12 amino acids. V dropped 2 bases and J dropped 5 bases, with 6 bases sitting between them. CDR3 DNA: TGTGCCAGCAGCCAAACAGGGTATGGCTACACCTTC. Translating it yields CASSQTGYGYTF.

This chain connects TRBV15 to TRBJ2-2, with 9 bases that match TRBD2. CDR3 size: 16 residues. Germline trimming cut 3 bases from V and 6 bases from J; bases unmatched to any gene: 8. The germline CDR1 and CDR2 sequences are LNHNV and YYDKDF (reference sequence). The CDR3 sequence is CATSRGREGLAGELFF. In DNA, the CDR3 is TGTGCCACCAGCAGGGGGCGGGAGGGCTTAGCCGGGGAGCTGTTTTTT.

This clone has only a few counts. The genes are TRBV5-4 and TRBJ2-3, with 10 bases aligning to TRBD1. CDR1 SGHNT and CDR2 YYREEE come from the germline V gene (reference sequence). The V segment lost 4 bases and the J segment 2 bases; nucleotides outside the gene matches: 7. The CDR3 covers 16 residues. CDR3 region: CASSTQGQGLTDTQYF. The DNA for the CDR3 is TGTGCCAGCAGCACCCAGGGACAGGGGCTCACAGATACGCAGTATTTT. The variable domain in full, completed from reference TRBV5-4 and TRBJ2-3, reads ETGVTQSPTHLIKTRGQQVTLRCSSQSGHNTVSWYQQALGQGPQFIFQYYREEENGRGNFPPRFSGLQFPNYSSELNVNALELDDSALYLCASSTQGQGLTDTQYFGPGTRLTVL.

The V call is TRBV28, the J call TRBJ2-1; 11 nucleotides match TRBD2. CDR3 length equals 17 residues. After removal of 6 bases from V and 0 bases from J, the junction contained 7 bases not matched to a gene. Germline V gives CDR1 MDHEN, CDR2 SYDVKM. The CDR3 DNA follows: TGTGCCAGCAGAATACTAGCGGGAGACCCCTCCTACAATGAGCAGTTCTTC. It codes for CASRILAGDPSYNEQFF. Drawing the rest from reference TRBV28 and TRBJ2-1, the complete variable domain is DVKVTQSSRYLVKRTGEKVFLECVQDMDHENMFWYRQDPGLGLRLIYFSYDVKMKEKGDIPEGYSVSREKKERFSLILESASTNQTSMYLCASRILAGDPSYNEQFFGPGTRLTVL.

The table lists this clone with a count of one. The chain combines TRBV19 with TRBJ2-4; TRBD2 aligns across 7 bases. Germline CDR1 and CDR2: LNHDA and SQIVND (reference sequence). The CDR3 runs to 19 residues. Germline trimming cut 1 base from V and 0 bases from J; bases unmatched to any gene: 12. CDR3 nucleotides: TGTGCCAGTAGTATAGCCCATCCTAGCGGATTTCTAGCCAAAAACATTCAGTACTTC. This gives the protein CASSIAHPSGFLAKNIQYF. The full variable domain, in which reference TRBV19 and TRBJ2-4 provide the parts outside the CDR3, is DGGITQSPKYLFRKEGQNVTLSCEQNLNHDAMYWYRQDPGQGLRLIYYSQIVNDFQKGDIAEGYSVSREKKESFPLTVTSAQKNPTAFYLCASSIAHPSGFLAKNIQYFGAGTRLSVL.

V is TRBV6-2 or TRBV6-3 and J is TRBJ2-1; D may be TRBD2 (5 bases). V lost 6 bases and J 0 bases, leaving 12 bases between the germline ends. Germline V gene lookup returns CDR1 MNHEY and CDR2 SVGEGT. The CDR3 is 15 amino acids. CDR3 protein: CASSRDGNSYNEQFF. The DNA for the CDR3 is TGTGCCAGCAGCCGCGACGGGAACTCCTACAATGAGCAGTTCTTC.

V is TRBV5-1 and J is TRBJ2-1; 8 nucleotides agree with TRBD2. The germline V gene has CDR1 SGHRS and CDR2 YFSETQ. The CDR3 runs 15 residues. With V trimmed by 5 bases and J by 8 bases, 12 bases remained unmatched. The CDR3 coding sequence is TGCGCCAGCAGGGACGGGACTAGTAGTTTCGATGAGCAGTTCTTC. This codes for CASRDGTSSFDEQFF.

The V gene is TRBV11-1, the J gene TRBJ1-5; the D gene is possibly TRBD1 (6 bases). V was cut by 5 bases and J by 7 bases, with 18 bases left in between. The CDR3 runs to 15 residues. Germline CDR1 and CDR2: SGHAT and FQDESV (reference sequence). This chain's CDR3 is CASSQDGSGEQPQHF. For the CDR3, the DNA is TGTGCCAGCAGCCAGGACGGGTCAGGGGAACAGCCCCAGCATTTT.

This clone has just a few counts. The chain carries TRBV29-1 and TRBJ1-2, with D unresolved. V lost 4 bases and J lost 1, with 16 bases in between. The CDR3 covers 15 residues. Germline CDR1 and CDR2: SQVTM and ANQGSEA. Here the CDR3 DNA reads TGCAGCGTTGGCACCTCCGGACTCCTTAACTATGGCTACACCTTC. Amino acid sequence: CSVGTSGLLNYGYTF.

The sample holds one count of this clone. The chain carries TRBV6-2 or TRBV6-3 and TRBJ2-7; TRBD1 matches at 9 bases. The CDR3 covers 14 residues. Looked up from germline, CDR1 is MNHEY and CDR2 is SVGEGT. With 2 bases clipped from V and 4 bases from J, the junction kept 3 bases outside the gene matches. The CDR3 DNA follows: TGTGCCAGCAGTTACGGGACAGGGAGGTACGAGCAGTACTTC. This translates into CASSYGTGRYEQYF.

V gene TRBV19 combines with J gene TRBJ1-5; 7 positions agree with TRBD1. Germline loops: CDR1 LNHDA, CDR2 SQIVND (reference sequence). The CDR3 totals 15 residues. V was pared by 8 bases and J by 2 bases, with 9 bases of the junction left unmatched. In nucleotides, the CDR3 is TGTGCCAGTGCCTTTGAAGGGGGCCGCAATCAGCCCCAGCATTTT. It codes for CASAFEGGRNQPQHF.

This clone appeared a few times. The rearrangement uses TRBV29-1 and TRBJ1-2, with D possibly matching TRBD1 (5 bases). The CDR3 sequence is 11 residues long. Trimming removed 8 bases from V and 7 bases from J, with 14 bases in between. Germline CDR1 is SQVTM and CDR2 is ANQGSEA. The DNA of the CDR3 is TGCAGCACCCTGACAGACGGTGGCTACACCTTC. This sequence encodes CSTLTDGGYTF.

The CDR3 nucleotides are TGTGCCAGCAGCCCTCTAGCGGGAGAGACCCAGTACTTC. It encodes CASSPLAGETQYF. The rearrangement links TRBV2 to TRBJ2-5; the match to TRBD2 covers 8 bases. The germline CDR1 and CDR2 sequences are SNHLY and FYNNEI. V was clipped by 6 bases and J by 4 bases; unmatched bases: 4. The CDR3 consists of 13 residues.

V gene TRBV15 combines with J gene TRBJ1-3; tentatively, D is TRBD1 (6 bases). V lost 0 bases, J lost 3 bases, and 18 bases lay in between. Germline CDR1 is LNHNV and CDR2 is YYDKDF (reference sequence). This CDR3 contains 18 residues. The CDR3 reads CATSRDDVPGANGNTIYF. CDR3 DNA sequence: TGTGCCACCAGCAGAGATGACGTTCCAGGGGCTAATGGAAACACCATATATTTT.

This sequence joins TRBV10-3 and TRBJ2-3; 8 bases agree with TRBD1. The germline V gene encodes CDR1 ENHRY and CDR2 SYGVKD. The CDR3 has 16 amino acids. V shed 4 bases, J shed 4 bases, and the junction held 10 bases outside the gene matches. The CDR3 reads CAISVSSQGAADTQYF. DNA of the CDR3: TGTGCCATCAGTGTCTCTTCTCAGGGGGCTGCAGATACGCAGTATTTT.

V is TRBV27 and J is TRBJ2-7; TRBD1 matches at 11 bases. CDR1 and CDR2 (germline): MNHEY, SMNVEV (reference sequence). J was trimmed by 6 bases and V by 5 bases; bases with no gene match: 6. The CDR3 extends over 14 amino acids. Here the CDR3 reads CASSLGQGVVEQYF. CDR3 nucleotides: TGTGCCAGCAGTCTGGGACAGGGGGTGGTCGAGCAGTACTTC.

The CDR3 loop reads CASSRGSGENYGYTF. CDR3 bases: TGTGCCAGCAGCAGGGGATCAGGGGAGAACTATGGCTACACCTTC. The chain has TRBV6-6 and TRBJ1-2; a possible D gene is TRBD1 (6 bases). The V and J ends lost 6 bases and 2 bases respectively, with 16 bases between them. Germline V lookup: CDR1 MNHNY, CDR2 SVGAGI (reference sequence). The CDR3 totals 15 residues.

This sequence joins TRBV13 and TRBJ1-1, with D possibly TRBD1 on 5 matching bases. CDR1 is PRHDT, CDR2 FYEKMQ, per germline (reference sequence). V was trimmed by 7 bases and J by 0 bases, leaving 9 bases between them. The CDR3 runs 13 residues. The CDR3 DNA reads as TGTGCCAGCAAAAGACAGTTGAACACTGAAGCTTTCTTT. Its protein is CASKRQLNTEAFF.

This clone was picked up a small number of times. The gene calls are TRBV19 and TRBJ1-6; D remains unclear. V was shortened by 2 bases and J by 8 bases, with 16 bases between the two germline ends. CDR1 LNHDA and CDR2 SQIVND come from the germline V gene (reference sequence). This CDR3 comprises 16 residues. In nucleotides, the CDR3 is TGTGCCAGTAGTATAAATCGGCAGGCGAAGCATTCACCCCTCCACTTT. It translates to CASSINRQAKHSPLHF.

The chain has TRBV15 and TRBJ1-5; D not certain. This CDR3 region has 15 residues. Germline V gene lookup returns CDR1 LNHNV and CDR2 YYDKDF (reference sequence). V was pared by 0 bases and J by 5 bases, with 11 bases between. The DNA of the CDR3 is TGTGCCACCAGCAGAGATCTCGGAGGTCATCAGCCCCAGCATTTT. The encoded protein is CATSRDLGGHQPQHF.

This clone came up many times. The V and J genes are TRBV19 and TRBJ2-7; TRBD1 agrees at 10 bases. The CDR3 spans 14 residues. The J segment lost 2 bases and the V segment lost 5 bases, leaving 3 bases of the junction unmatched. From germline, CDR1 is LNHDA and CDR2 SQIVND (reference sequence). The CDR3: CASSLGQGAYEQYF. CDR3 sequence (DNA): TGTGCCAGTAGTCTTGGACAGGGGGCCTACGAGCAGTACTTC. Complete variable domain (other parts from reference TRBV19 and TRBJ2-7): DGGITQSPKYLFRKEGQNVTLSCEQNLNHDAMYWYRQDPGQGLRLIYYSQIVNDFQKGDIAEGYSVSREKKESFPLTVTSAQKNPTAFYLCASSLGQGAYEQYFGPGTRLTVT.

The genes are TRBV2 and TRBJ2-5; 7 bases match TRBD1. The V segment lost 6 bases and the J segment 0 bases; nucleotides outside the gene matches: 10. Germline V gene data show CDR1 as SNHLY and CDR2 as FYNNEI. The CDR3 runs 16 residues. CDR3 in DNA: TGTGCCAGCAGCCCAGGGCAGGGACAGTACCAAGAGACCCAGTACTTC. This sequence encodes CASSPGQGQYQETQYF.

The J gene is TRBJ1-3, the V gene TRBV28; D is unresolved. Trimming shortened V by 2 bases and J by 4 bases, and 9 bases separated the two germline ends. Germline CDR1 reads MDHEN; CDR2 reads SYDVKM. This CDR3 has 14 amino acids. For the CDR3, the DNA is TGTGCCAGCAGTTTAGCGGTTGGGGGAAACACCATATATTTT. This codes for CASSLAVGGNTIYF.

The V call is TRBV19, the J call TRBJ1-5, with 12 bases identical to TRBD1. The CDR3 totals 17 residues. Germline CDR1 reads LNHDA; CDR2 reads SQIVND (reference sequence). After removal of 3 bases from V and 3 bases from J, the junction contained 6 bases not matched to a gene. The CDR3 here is CASSMGRDRGPNQPQHF. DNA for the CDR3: TGTGCCAGTAGTATGGGGAGGGACAGGGGGCCCAATCAGCCCCAGCATTTT.